A selection of T cell receptor beta chains follows, all from one sample in a study of T-cell memory formation after mild COVID-19. TCRdb used MiXCR to reprocess the 5' RACE reads, holding one entry per CDR3 protein. Of 550,000 to 700,000 distinct CDR3 sequences listed, roughly 18% are singletons. Material for sequencing was PBMCs or a T cell subset sorted from them (not recorded which). The receptors here all came from an adult woman who had mild COVID-19 (a few samples of this study predate the infection). Cell type and time point are not known. Each CDR3 is given with its conserved first and last residue. The D gene is left open where the match is weak. Some rows have no size entry. The others give once, few or many, or a class for an expanded clone.

j_call d_call v_call clone_size cdr3_aa cdr3_nt
TRBJ2-1 . TRBV15 . CATSRPGQATYNEQFF TGTGCCACCAGCAGACCGGGACAAGCCACCTACAATGAGCAGTTCTTC
TRBJ2-4 . TRBV24-1 . CATSDSRGPAKNIQYF TGTGCCACCAGTGACTCCAGGGGTCCCGCCAAAAACATTCAGTACTTC
TRBJ2-2 TRBD1 TRBV3-1 few CASSLRWTGAANTGELFF TGTGCCAGCAGCCTCCGGTGGACAGGGGCTGCGAACACCGGGGAGCTGTTTTTT
TRBJ1-3 . TRBV4-2 . CASSQDYIGRNSGNTIYF TGTGCCAGCAGCCAAGATTATATCGGGCGGAACTCTGGAAACACCATATATTTT
TRBJ2-7 . TRBV20-1 . CSARIGWDRGIAGGVHEQYF TGCAGTGCTAGAATTGGCTGGGACAGGGGGATAGCGGGAGGTGTCCACGAGCAGTACTTC
TRBJ2-1 TRBD2 TRBV7-2 few CASSLSSGHYNEQFF TGTGCCAGCAGCCTTTCTAGCGGGCACTACAATGAGCAGTTCTTC
TRBJ2-3 . TRBV14 many CASSRTRADTQYF TGTGCCAGCAGCCGGACCCGGGCAGATACGCAGTATTTT
TRBJ2-5 TRBD2 TRBV15 . CATSRDRATSGRRQETQYF TGTGCCACCAGCAGAGATCGCGCGACTAGCGGGAGACGACAAGAGACCCAGTACTTC
TRBJ1-1 . TRBV7-2 . CASSLAGQARGTEAFF TGTGCCAGCAGCTTAGCCGGGCAGGCGCGGGGAACTGAAGCTTTCTTT
TRBJ2-5 . TRBV7-2 . CASSLGAQGPQETQYF TGTGCCAGCAGCTTAGGGGCACAGGGTCCTCAAGAGACCCAGTACTTC
TRBJ2-1 TRBD1 TRBV24-1 few CATSGTGRGEQFF TGTGCCACCAGTGGGACAGGGAGAGGTGAGCAGTTCTTC
TRBJ2-3 . TRBV20-1 . CSARDPGKFRGTDTQYF TGCAGTGCTAGAGATCCGGGGAAATTCCGGGGCACAGATACGCAGTATTTT
TRBJ2-7 TRBD1 TRBV5-1 . CASSPLQGAGEQYF TGCGCCAGCAGCCCACTACAGGGGGCAGGGGAGCAGTACTTC
TRBJ2-7 TRBD1 TRBV29-1 few CSVESGGSPTYEQYF TGCAGCGTGGAATCAGGGGGTTCCCCCACCTACGAGCAGTACTTC
TRBJ2-3 . TRBV29-1 . CSVDGGVEGTDTQYF TGCAGCGTGGACGGTGGGGTGGAGGGCACAGATACGCAGTATTTT
TRBJ2-3 . TRBV5-1 many CASSLNGETQYF TGCGCCAGCAGCCTAAACGGGGAGACGCAGTATTTT